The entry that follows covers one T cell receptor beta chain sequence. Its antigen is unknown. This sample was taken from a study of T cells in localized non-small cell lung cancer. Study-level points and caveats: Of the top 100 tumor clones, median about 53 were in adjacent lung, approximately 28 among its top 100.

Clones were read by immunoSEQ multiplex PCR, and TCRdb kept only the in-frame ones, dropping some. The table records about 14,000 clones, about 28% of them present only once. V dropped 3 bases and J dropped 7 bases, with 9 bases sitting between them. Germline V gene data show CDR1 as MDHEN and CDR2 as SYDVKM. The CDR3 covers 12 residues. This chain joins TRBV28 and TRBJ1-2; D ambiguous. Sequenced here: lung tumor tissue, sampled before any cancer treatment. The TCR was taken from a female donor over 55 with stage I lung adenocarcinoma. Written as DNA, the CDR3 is TGTGCCAGCAGTTTCCGGGGAAGTGGCTACACCTTC. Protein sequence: CASSFRGSGYTF.